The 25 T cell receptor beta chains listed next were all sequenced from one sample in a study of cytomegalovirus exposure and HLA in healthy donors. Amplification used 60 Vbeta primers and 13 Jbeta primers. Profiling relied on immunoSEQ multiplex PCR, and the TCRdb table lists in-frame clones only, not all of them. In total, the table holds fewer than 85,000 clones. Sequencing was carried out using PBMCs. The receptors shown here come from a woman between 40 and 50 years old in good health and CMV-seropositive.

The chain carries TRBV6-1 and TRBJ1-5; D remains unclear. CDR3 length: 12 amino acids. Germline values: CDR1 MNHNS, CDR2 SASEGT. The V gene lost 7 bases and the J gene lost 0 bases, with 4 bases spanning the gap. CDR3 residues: CASKYSNQPQHF. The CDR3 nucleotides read TGTGCCAGCAAATATAGCAATCAGCCCCAGCATTTT.

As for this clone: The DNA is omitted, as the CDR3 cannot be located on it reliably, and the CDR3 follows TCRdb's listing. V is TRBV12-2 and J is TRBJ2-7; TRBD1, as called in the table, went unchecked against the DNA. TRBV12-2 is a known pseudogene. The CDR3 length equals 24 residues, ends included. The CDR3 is CASLLYFGGGSRTGGARRTYEQYF.

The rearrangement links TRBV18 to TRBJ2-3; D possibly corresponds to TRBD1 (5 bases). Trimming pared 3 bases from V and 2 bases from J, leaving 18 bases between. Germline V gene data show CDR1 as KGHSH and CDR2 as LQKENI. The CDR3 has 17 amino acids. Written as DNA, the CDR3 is TGTGCCAGCTCACCTCCTCGCAAAGGGGATTTCACAGATACGCAGTATTTT. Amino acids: CASSPPRKGDFTDTQYF.

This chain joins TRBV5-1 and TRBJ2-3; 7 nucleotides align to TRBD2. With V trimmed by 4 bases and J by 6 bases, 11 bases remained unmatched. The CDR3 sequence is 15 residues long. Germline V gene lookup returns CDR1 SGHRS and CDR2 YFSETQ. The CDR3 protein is CASSPRAGDGDTQYF. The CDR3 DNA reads TGCGCCAGCAGCCCCCGGGCGGGGGATGGGGATACGCAGTATTTT.

CDR3 protein: CATTRDSLNTGELFF. DNA for the CDR3: TGCGCCACAACCCGGGACAGCCTAAACACCGGGGAGCTGTTTTTT. This sequence joins TRBV4-3 and TRBJ2-2; 7 bases fit TRBD1. The CDR3 is 15 amino acids. The germline gives CDR1 LGHNA, CDR2 YSLEER. V was clipped by 10 bases and J by 2 bases; unmatched bases: 10.

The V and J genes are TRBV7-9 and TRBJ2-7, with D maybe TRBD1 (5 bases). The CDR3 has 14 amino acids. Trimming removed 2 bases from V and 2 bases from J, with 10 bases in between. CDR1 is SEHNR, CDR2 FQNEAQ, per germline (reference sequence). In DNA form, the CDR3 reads TGTGCCAGCAGCTTATTGACAGAAGCCTACGAGCAGTACTTC. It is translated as CASSLLTEAYEQYF.

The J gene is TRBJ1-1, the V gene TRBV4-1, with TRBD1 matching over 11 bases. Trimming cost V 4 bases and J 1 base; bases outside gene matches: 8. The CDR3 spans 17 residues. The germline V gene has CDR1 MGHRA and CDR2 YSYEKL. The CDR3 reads CASSRGTGGSGNTEAFF. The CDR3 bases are TGCGCCAGCAGCCGCGGGACAGGGGGATCAGGGAACACTGAAGCTTTCTTT.

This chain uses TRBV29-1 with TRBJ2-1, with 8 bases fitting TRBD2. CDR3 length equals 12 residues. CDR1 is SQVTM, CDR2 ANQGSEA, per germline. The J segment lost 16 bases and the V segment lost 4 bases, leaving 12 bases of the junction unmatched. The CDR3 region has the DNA TGCAGCGTTGTCATAGCGGGATCCTTAGATTTCTTC. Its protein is CSVVIAGSLDFF.

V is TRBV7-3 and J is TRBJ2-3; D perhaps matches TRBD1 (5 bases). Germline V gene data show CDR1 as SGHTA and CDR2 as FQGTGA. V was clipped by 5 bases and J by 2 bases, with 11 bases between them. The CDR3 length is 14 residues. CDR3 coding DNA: TGTGCCAGCAGCCAAGGACATCACACAGATACGCAGTATTTT. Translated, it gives CASSQGHHTDTQYF.

The CDR3 DNA reads as TGCGCCAGCAGCCAAGGTCTTGACAGTAACTATGGCTACACCTTC. It translates to CASSQGLDSNYGYTF. The chain combines TRBV4-3 with TRBJ1-2; the D gene is possibly TRBD1 (5 bases). The V and J ends lost 1 base and 1 base respectively, with 10 bases between them. The CDR3 is 15 residues long. Germline V gene lookup returns CDR1 LGHNA and CDR2 YSLEER.

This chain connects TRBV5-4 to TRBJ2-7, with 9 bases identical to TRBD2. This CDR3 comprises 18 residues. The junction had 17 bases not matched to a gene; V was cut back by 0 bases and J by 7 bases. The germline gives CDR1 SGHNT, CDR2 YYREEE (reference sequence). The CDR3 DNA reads TGTGCCAGCAGCTTGGGCCCCATGTCGGCGGGAGGGCCGGGGGAGCAGTACTTC. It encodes CASSLGPMSAGGPGEQYF.

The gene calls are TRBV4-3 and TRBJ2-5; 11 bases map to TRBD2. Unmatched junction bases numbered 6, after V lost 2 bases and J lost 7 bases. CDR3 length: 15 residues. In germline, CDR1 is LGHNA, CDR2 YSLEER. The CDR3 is CASSQLAGGRGTQYF. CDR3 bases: TGCGCCAGCAGCCAACTAGCGGGGGGACGGGGGACCCAGTACTTC.

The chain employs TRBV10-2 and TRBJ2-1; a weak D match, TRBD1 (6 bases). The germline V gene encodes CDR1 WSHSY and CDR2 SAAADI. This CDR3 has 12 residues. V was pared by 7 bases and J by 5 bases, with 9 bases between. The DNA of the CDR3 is TGCGCCAGCAAGGACAGCCACAATGAGCAGTTCTTC. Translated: CASKDSHNEQFF.

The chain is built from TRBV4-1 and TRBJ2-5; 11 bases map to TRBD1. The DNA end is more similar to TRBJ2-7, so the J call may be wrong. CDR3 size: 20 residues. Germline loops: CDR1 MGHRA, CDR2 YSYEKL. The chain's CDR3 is CASSHRRPGQGGTRSYEQYF. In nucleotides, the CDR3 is TGCGCCAGCAGCCACCGACGCCCGGGACAGGGGGGGACCCGCTCCTACGAGCAGTACTTC.

The CDR3 loop reads CASSPPGVPYGYTF. CDR3 DNA sequence: TGTGCCAGCAGTCCCCCCGGGGTTCCCTATGGCTACACCTTC. The chain employs TRBV28 and TRBJ1-2; D not resolved. Germline CDR1 and CDR2: MDHEN and SYDVKM. V lost 5 bases and J 4 bases, leaving 14 bases between the germline ends. CDR3 length: 14 amino acids.

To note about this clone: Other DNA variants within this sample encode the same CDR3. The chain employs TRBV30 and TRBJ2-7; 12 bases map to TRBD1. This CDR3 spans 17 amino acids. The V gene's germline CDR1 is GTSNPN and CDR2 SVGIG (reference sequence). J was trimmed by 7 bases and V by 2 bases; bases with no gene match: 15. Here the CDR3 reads CAWSHRDRGRPPREQYF. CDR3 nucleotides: TGTGCCTGGAGTCACCGGGACAGGGGGCGGCCCCCTAGGGAGCAGTACTTC.

This CDR3 reads CASSSSLGQGSFGVQYF. The DNA of the CDR3 is TGTGCCAGCAGCTCCTCCCTGGGACAGGGGTCATTTGGGGTGCAGTACTTC. This chain connects TRBV5-8 to TRBJ2-7, with 10 bases matching TRBD1. The V gene's germline CDR1 is SGHTS and CDR2 YDEGEE. J was trimmed by 9 bases and V by 3 bases; bases with no gene match: 18. The CDR3 consists of 17 residues.

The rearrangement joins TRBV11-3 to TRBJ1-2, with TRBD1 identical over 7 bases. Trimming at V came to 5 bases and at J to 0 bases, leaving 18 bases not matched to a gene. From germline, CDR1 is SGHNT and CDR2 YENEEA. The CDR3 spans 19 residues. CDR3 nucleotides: TGTGCCAGCAGCCCTAGTTGTGTCGGCAGGGGGTCCACTAACTATGGCTACACCTTC. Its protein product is CASSPSCVGRGSTNYGYTF.

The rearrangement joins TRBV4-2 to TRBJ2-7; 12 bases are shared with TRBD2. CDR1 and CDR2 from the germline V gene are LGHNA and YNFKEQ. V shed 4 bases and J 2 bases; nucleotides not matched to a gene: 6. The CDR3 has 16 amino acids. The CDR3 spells CASSREASGGAYEQYF. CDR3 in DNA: TGTGCCAGCAGCCGAGAGGCTAGCGGGGGGGCCTACGAGCAGTACTTC.

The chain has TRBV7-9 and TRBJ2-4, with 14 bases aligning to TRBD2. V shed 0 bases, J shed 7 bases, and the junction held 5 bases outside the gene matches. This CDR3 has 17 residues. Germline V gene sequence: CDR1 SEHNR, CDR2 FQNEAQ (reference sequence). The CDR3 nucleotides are TGTGCCAGCAGCTTAGCCCTGGGACTAGCGGGGGCGAACATTCAGTACTTC. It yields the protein CASSLALGLAGANIQYF.

CDR3 loop: CASDDGQVNTGELFF. The DNA for the CDR3 is TGTGCCTCCGATGACGGACAGGTGAACACCGGGGAGCTGTTTTTT. This sequence joins TRBV10-3 and TRBJ2-2, with TRBD1 identical over 7 bases. Germline-derived CDR1 and CDR2 are ENHRY and SYGVKD. With V trimmed by 11 bases and J by 1 base, 10 bases remained unmatched. The CDR3 is 15 amino acids.

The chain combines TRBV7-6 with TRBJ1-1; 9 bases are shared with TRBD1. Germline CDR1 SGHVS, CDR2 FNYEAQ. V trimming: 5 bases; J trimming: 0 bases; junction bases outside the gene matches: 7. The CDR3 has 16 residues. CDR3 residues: CASSLSGTGLNTEAFF. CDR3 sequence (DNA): TGTGCCAGCAGCCTAAGTGGGACAGGGTTGAACACTGAAGCTTTCTTT.

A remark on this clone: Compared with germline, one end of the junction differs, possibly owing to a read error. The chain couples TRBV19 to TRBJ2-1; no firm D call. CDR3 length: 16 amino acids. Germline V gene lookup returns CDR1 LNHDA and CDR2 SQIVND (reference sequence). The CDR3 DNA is TGTGCCAGTAGTATAGATCCCAATAACAGATACAGTGAGCAGTTCTTC. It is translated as CASSIDPNNRYSEQFF. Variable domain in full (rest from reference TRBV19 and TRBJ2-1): DGGITQSPKYLFRKEGQNVTLSCEQNLNHDAMYWYRQDPGQGLRLIYYSQIVNDFQKGDIAEGYSVSREKKESFPLTVTSAQKNPTAFYLCASSIDPNNRYSEQFFGPGTRLTVL.

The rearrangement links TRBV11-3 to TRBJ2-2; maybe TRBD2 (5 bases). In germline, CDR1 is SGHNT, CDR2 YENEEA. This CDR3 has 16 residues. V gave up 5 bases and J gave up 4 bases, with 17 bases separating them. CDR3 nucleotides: TGTGCCAGCAGCCGTCGTTTAGGGAGTGGCACCGGGGAGCTGTTTTTT. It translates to CASSRRLGSGTGELFF.

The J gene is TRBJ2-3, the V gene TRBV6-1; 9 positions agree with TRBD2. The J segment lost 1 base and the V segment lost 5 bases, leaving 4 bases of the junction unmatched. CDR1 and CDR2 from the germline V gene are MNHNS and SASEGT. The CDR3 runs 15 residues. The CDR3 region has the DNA TGTGCCAGCAGTCAGCGGGGGGCCGGCACAGATACGCAGTATTTT. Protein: CASSQRGAGTDTQYF.